One sample yielded the 17 T cell receptor beta chains listed below, sequenced in a study of blood T cells in healthy people across ages. Through a sample-barcoded 5' primer and a J-beta primer mix, a second PCR was run for 7 to 11 cycles. TCRdb passed the 5' RACE reads through MiXCR, listing each CDR3 protein once. This sample yields over 950,000 distinct CDR3 sequences, of which around two fifths are seen a single time; around 13% belongs to the top ten. Material: blood. All receptors come from a man younger than 35 in good health.

Only a few counts were recorded for this clonotype. This chain connects TRBV15 to TRBJ1-2, with 7 bases matching TRBD1. Germline trimming cut 4 bases from V and 4 bases from J; bases unmatched to any gene: 15. Germline V CDR1 and CDR2: LNHNV, YYDKDF (reference sequence). This CDR3 has 17 amino acids. CDR3 DNA: TGTGCCACCAGCAAAAGAAACAACGCCGGGACAGCCTATGGCTACACCTTC. It translates to CATSKRNNAGTAYGYTF.

V and J are TRBV12-3 or TRBV12-4 and TRBJ1-1; tentative D call: TRBD1 (6 bases). The CDR3 is 13 residues long. V lost 11 bases, J lost 1 base, and 14 bases lay in between. The CDR3 is CAGTDRSNTEAFF. The CDR3, as DNA: TGTGCCGGGACGGACAGATCGAACACTGAAGCTTTCTTT.

This sequence joins TRBV7-2 and TRBJ2-2; 7 bases match TRBD1. This CDR3 has 15 amino acids. J lost 6 bases, V lost 5 bases, and 9 bases had no gene match. The germline CDR1 and CDR2 sequences are SGHTA and FQGNSA. CDR3 nucleotide sequence: TGTGCCAGCAGCCCCCAGACAGGGCAAGCCGGGGAGCTGTTTTTT. Protein sequence: CASSPQTGQAGELFF.

This clonotype was counted only a few times. The chain carries TRBV5-1 and TRBJ1-6; 10 bases line up with TRBD1. This CDR3 region has 14 residues. Trimming cost V 5 bases and J 8 bases; bases outside gene matches: 4. Germline values: CDR1 SGHRS, CDR2 YFSETQ. The CDR3 nucleotides read TGCGCCAGCAGGCCCGGGACAGGGGATTCACCCCTCCACTTT. Translation: CASRPGTGDSPLHF.

DNA of the CDR3: TGTGCCAGCTCACCACTGGGGACAGGCGGAAACAATGAGCAGTACTTC. Its protein product is CASSPLGTGGNNEQYF. This chain uses TRBV18 with TRBJ2-7; TRBD1 aligns across 8 bases. Germline CDR1 reads KGHSH; CDR2 reads LQKENI. CDR3 length: 16 amino acids. V trimming: 1 base; J trimming: 7 bases; junction bases outside the gene matches: 12. Full variable domain (rest looked up from reference TRBV18 and TRBJ2-7): NAGVMQNPRHLVRRRGQEARLRCSPMKGHSHVYWYRQLPEEGLKFMVYLQKENIIDESGMPKERFSAEFPKEGPSILRIQQVVRGDSAAYFCASSPLGTGGNNEQYFGPGTRLTVT.

The chain has TRBV4-3 and TRBJ2-5; 8 positions match TRBD2. J gave up 3 bases and V 3 bases, and 3 bases lay outside the gene matches. This CDR3 has 14 residues. The germline CDR1 and CDR2 sequences are LGHNA and YSLEER. The CDR3 DNA follows: TGCGCCAGCAGCCAGGGACTAGGCAAAGAGACCCAGTACTTC. Translating it yields CASSQGLGKETQYF.

The chain is built from TRBV14 and TRBJ1-1; TRBD1 is a possible D gene (5 bases). Germline V gives CDR1 SGHDN, CDR2 FVKESK. This CDR3 is built from 14 residues. The ends were cut back, 1 base at V and 3 bases at J, with 9 bases in the middle. The CDR3 is CASSQGGTYTEAFF. The CDR3 region has the DNA TGTGCCAGCAGCCAAGGAGGGACCTACACTGAAGCTTTCTTT.

This clonotype was seen only a few times. The chain carries TRBV5-1 and TRBJ2-1; D tentatively reads TRBD1 or TRBD2 (6 bases each). Germline-derived CDR1 and CDR2 are SGHRS and YFSETQ. V was pared by 2 bases and J by 8 bases, with 17 bases between. The CDR3 has 15 amino acids. The chain's CDR3 is CASSFGIGGSDEQFF. The CDR3 DNA sequence: TGCGCCAGCAGCTTCGGGATAGGGGGGTCCGATGAGCAGTTCTTC.

The rearrangement joins TRBV7-9 to TRBJ1-6; D remains ambiguous. The CDR3 has 15 residues. V lost 1 base, J lost 7 bases, and 11 bases lay in between. The germline gives CDR1 SEHNR, CDR2 FQNEAQ (reference sequence). The CDR3 here is CASSLDQSNNSPLHF. The CDR3 DNA follows: TGTGCCAGCAGCTTAGATCAGTCAAACAATTCACCCCTCCACTTT.

This sequence joins TRBV9 and TRBJ2-7; TRBD1 matches at 7 bases. Trimming cost V 3 bases and J 2 bases; bases outside gene matches: 8. CDR3 length: 15 amino acids. Per germline, CDR1 SGDLS and CDR2 YYNGEE. CDR3 region: CASSAIGDSTYEQYF. The CDR3 coding sequence is TGTGCCAGCAGCGCGATAGGGGACAGTACCTACGAGCAGTACTTC.

This chain joins TRBV29-1 and TRBJ2-1; 8 nucleotides match TRBD1. There are 12 residues in the CDR3. Losses at the gene ends were 7 bases for V and 6 bases for J; bases not matched to a gene: 5. Germline-derived CDR1 and CDR2 are SQVTM and ANQGSEA. For the CDR3, the DNA is TGCAGCGGGCAAACAGGGGGCAATGAGCAGTTCTTC. Its protein product is CSGQTGGNEQFF.

The chain employs TRBV3-1 and TRBJ2-7; D possibly corresponds to TRBD1 (6 bases). CDR1 is LGHDT and CDR2 is YNNKEL in the germline V gene (reference sequence). CDR3 length: 16 amino acids. The V gene lost 4 bases and the J gene lost 0 bases, with 16 bases spanning the gap. The CDR3 spells CASSRTNRVDSYEQYF. CDR3 nucleotide sequence: TGTGCCAGCAGCCGAACTAACAGGGTGGACTCCTACGAGCAGTACTTC.

There are a few counts of this clonotype. The genes are TRBV6-1 and TRBJ2-1, with D tentatively TRBD1 (5 bases). Germline V gene lookup returns CDR1 MNHNS and CDR2 SASEGT. Trimming removed 0 bases from V and 1 base from J, with 10 bases in between. The CDR3 is made up of 16 amino acids. The CDR3 DNA sequence: TGTGCCAGCAGTGAAGCAGGTGGGGCTTCCTACAATGAGCAGTTCTTC. Encoded protein: CASSEAGGASYNEQFF.

This clonotype has a handful of counts. This chain joins TRBV5-1 and TRBJ2-5; D gene uncertain. V was cut by 1 base and J by 6 bases, with 16 bases left in between. Germline CDR1 reads SGHRS; CDR2 reads YFSETQ. This CDR3 is 15 amino acids long. The CDR3 is CASSLPGSSEQTQYF. The CDR3 coding sequence is TGCGCCAGCAGCTTGCCAGGCTCATCTGAACAGACCCAGTACTTC.

The chain employs TRBV6-6 and TRBJ1-2; possible D gene TRBD1, 5 bases. Trimming left V 6 bases short and J 4 bases short, with 15 bases between. Germline V gene lookup returns CDR1 MNHNY and CDR2 SVGAGI (reference sequence). The CDR3 consists of 14 residues. The CDR3 bases are TGTGCCAGCAGCCCGACCCGGGACGGCTATGGCTACACCTTC. As protein: CASSPTRDGYGYTF.

This sequence joins TRBV6-5 and TRBJ1-4; a possible D gene is TRBD1 (6 bases). The germline V gene has CDR1 MNHEY and CDR2 SVGAGI. V lost 5 bases, J lost 4 bases, and 17 bases lay in between. This CDR3 is built from 16 residues. This chain's CDR3 is CASSRDQTGINEKLFF. In DNA, the CDR3 is TGTGCCAGCAGTCGGGACCAGACAGGAATTAATGAAAAACTGTTTTTT.

The V and J genes are TRBV15 and TRBJ1-1, with D perhaps TRBD1 (6 bases). The CDR3 sequence is 13 residues long. Germline-derived CDR1 and CDR2 are LNHNV and YYDKDF (reference sequence). V was clipped by 8 bases and J by 0 bases, with 10 bases between them. The CDR3 sequence: CATSRTVNTEAFF. The DNA of the CDR3 is TGTGCCACCTCCAGGACAGTGAACACTGAAGCTTTCTTT.